The clone carrying this T cell receptor beta chain occurred many times. Its antigen is currently unknown. V lost 5 bases and J 8 bases, leaving 22 bases between the germline ends. This CDR3 has 15 residues. CDR1 and CDR2 from the germline V gene are DFQATT and SNEGSKA (reference sequence). The data derive from a study of metastatic and nonmetastatic thyroid tumors. Across the study: Malignant thyroid and benign thyroid patients provided blood and tumor or nodule tissue whose repertoires were compared.

Patients underwent thyroid surgery, and none had received any treatment before it. General study points: Significantly greater TCR beta diversity was reportedly found in malignant thyroid tumors than in benign nodules (in blood and tumor).

Per the study methods: A papillary thyroid cancer distant-metastasis classifier was built from CDR3 differences across clinicopathological groups. TCRdb recomputed clones from the PCR reads via MiXCR. TCRdb's processing, not the authors', yielded these V and J calls. The repertoire holds tens of thousands of clones, with 10% to 12% as singletons. The rearrangement joins TRBV20-1 to TRBJ2-1, with D perhaps TRBD2 (6 bases). Material for sequencing was blood. This receptor was taken from a female donor with papillary thyroid cancer or a benign thyroid nodule (not recorded which). Some clones in this sample may be carry-over from other donors' samples. The CDR3 loop is CSALLPSEKVDEQFF. In DNA form, the CDR3 reads TGCAGTGCTCTCCTTCCTAGCGAGAAAGTCGATGAGCAGTTCTTC.